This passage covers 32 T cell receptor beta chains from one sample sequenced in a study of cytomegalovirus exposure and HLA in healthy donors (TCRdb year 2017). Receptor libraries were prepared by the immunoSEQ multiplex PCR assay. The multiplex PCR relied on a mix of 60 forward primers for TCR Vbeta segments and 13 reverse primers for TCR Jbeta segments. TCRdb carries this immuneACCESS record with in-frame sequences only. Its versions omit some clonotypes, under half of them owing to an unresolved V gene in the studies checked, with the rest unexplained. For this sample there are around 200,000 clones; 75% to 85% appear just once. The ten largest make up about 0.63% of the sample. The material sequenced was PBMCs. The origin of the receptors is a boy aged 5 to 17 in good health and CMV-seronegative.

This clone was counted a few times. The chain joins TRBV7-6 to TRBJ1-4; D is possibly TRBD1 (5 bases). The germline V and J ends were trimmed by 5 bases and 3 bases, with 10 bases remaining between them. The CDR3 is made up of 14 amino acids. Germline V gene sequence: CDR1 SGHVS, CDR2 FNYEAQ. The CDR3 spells CASSRSGPNEKLFF. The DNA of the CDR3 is TGTGCCAGCAGCAGGTCAGGGCCTAATGAAAAACTGTTTTTT.

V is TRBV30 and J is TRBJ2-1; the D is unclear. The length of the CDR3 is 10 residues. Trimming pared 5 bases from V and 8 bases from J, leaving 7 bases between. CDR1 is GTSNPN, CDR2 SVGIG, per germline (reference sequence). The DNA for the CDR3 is TGTGCCTGGGGAGACGATGAGCAGTTCTTC. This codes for CAWGDDEQFF.

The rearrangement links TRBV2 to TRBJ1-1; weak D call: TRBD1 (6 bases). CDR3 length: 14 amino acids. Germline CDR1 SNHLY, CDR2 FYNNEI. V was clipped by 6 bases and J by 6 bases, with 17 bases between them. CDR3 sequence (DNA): TGTGCCAGCAGGATCGACCTCGGACAGTCTGAAGCTTTCTTT. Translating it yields CASRIDLGQSEAFF.

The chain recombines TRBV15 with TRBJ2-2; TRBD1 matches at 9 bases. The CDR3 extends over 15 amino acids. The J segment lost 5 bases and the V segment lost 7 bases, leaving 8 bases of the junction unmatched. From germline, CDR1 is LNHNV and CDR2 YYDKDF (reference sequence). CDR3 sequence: CATTADRGRTGELFF. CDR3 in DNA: TGTGCCACCACGGCAGACAGGGGGAGGACCGGGGAGCTGTTTTTT. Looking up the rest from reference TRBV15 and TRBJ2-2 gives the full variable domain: DAMVIQNPRYQVTQFGKPVTLSCSQTLNHNVMYWYQQKSSQAPKLLFHYYDKDFNNEADTPDNFQSRRPNTSFCFLDIRSPGLGDTAMYLCATTADRGRTGELFFGEGSRLTVL.

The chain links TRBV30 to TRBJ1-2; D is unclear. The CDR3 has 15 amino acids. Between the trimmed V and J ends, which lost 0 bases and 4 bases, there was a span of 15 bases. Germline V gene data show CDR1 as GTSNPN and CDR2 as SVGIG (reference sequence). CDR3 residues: CAWSVRRSSGYGYTF. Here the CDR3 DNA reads TGTGCCTGGAGTGTACGTCGCTCGTCGGGCTATGGCTACACCTTC.

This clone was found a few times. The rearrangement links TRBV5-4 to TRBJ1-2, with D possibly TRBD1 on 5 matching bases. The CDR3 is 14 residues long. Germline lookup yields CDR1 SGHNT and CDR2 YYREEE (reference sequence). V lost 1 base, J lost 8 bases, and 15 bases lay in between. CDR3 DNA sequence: TGTGCCAGCAGCTTGACCGTGGCAGGGTCCGGCTACACCTTC. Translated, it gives CASSLTVAGSGYTF. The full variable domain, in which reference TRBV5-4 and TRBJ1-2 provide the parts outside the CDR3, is ETGVTQSPTHLIKTRGQQVTLRCSSQSGHNTVSWYQQALGQGPQFIFQYYREEENGRGNFPPRFSGLQFPNYSSELNVNALELDDSALYLCASSLTVAGSGYTFGSGTRLTVV.

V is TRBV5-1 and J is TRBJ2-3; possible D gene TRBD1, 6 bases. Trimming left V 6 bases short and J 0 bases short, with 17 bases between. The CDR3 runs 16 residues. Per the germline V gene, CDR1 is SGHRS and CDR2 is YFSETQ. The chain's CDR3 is CASTRGDTLSTDTQYF. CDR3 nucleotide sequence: TGCGCCAGCACCCGAGGGGACACCCTCAGCACAGATACGCAGTATTTT.

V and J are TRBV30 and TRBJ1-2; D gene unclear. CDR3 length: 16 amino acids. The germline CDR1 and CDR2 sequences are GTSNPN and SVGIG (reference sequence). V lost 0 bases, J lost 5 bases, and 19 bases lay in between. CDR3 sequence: CAWSVRREAPVYGYTF. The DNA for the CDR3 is TGTGCCTGGAGTGTAAGGCGGGAGGCTCCTGTTTATGGCTACACCTTC. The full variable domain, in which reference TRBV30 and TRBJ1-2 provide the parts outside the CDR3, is SQTIHQWPATLVQPVGSPLSLECTVEGTSNPNLYWYRQAAGRGLQLLFYSVGIGQISSEVPQNLSASRPQDRQFILSSKKLLLSDSGFYLCAWSVRREAPVYGYTFGSGTRLTVV.

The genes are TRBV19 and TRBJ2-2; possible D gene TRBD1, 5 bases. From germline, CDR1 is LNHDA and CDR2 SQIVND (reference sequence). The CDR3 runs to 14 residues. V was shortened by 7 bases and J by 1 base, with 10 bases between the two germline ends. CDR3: CASKLGQNTGELFF. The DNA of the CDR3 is TGTGCCAGTAAGCTAGGACAGAACACCGGGGAGCTGTTTTTT.

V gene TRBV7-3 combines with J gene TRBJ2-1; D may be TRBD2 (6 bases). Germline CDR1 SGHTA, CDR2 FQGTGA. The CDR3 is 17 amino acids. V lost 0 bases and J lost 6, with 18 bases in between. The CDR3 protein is CASSLTGGAGPRNEQFF. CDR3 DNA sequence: TGTGCCAGCAGCTTAACGGGTGGGGCGGGACCTCGCAATGAGCAGTTCTTC.

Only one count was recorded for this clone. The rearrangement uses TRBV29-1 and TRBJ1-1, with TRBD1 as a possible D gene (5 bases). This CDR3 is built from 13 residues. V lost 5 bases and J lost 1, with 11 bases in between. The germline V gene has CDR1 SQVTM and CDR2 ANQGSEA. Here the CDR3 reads CSVKQGRNTEAFF. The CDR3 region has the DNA TGCAGCGTTAAGCAGGGCAGGAACACTGAAGCTTTCTTT.

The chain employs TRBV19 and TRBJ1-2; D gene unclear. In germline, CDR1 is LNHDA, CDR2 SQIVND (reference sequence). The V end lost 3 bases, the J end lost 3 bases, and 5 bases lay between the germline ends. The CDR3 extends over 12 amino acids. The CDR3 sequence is CASSMRYYGYTF. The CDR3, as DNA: TGTGCCAGTAGTATGCGATACTATGGCTACACCTTC.

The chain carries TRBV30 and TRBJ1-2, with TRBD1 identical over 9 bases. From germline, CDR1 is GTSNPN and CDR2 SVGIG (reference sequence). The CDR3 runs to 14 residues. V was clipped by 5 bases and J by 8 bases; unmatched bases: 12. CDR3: CAWGTGGAVKGYTF. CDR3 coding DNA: TGTGCCTGGGGTACAGGGGGCGCGGTGAAAGGCTACACCTTC.

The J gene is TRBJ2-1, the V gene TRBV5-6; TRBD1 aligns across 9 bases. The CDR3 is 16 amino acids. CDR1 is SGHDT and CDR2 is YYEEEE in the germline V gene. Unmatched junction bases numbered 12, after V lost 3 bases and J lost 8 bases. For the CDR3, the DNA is TGTGCCAGCAGCTCCCTAGGGCGGGACAGGGTTGATGAGCAGTTCTTC. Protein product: CASSSLGRDRVDEQFF.

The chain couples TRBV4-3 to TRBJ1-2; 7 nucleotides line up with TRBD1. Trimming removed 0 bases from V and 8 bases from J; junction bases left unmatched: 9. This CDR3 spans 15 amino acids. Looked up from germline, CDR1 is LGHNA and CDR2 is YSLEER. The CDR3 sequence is CASSQDTRTGGGYTF. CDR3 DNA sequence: TGCGCCAGCAGCCAAGATACTAGGACAGGCGGGGGCTACACCTTC.

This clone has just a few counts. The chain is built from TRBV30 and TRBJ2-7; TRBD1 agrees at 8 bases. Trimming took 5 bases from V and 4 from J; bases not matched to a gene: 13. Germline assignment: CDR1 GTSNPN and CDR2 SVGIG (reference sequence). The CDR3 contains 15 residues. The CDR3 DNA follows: TGTGCCTGGGCCCCCGGACAGGGAATTCGGTACGAGCAGTACTTC. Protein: CAWAPGQGIRYEQYF.

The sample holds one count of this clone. The CDR3 protein is CASRRETSLLGYTF. The CDR3 DNA is TGTGCCAGCAGGAGGGAGACCTCCCTACTCGGCTACACCTTC. V usage is TRBV2 and J usage is TRBJ1-2; no firm D call. With 6 bases removed from V and 8 bases from J, the gap between germline ends came to 19 bases. From germline, CDR1 is SNHLY and CDR2 FYNNEI. The CDR3 runs 14 residues. Full variable domain (outside the CDR3, taken from reference TRBV2 and TRBJ1-2): EPEVTQTPSHQVTQMGQEVILRCVPISNHLYFYWYRQILGQKVEFLVSFYNNEISEKSEIFDDQFSVERPDGSNFTLKIRSTKLEDSAMYFCASRRETSLLGYTFGSGTRLTVV.

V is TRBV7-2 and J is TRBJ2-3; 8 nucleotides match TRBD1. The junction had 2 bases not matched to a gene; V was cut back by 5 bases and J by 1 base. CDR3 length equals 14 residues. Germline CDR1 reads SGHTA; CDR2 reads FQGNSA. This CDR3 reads CASSPTGGTDTQYF. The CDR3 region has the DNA TGTGCCAGCAGCCCGACAGGGGGCACAGATACGCAGTATTTT.

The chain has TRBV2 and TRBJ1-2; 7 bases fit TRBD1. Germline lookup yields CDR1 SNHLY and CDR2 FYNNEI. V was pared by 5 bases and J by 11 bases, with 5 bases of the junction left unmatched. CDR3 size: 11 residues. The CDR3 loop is CASSRRGNYTF. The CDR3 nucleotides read TGTGCCAGCAGTCGCAGGGGGAATTACACCTTC.

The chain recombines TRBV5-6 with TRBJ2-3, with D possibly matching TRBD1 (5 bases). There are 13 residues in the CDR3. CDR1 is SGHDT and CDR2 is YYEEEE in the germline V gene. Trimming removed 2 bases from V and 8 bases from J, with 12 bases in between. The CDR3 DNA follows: TGTGCCAGCAGCTTCAGGGAACAGGCTACGCAGTATTTT. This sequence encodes CASSFREQATQYF.

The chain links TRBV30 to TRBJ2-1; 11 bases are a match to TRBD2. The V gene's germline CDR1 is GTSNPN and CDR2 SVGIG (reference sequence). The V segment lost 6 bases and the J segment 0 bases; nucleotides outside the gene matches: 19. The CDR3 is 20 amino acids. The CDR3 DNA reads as TGTGCCTGCCTTACCTCCGGGACTAGCGGATTCTCTAGCTCCTACAATGAGCAGTTCTTC. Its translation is CACLTSGTSGFSSSYNEQFF.

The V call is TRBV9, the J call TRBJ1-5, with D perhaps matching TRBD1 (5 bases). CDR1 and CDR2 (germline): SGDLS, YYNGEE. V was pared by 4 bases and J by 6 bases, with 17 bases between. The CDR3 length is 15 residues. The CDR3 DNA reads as TGTGCCAGCAGCTCACAGGTAGATGGGATTCAGCCCCAGCATTTT. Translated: CASSSQVDGIQPQHF.

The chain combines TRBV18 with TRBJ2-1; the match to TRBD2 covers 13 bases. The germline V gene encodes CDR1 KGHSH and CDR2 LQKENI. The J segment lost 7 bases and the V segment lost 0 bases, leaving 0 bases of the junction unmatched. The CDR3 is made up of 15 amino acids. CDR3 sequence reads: CASSPPGLAGNEQFF. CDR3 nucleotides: TGTGCCAGCTCACCACCGGGACTAGCGGGAAATGAGCAGTTCTTC.

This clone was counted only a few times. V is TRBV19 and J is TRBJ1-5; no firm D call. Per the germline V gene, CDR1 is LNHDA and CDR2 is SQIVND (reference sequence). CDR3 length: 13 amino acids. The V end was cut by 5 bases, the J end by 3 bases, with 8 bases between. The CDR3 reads CASSRQFNQPQHF. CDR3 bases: TGTGCCAGTAGTCGACAATTCAATCAGCCCCAGCATTTT.

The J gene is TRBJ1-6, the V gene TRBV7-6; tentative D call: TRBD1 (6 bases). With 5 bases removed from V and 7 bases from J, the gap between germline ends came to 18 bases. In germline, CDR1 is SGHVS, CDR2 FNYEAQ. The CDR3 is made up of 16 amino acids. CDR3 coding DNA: TGTGCCAGCAGCCCCCAAGGGGGGGTGGGGAATTCACCCCTCCACTTT. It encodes CASSPQGGVGNSPLHF.

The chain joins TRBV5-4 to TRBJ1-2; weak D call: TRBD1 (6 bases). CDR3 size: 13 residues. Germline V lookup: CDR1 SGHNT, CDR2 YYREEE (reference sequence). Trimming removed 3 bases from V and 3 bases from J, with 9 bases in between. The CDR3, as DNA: TGTGCCAGCAGCTCTCGACAGGACTATGGCTACACCTTC. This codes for CASSSRQDYGYTF.

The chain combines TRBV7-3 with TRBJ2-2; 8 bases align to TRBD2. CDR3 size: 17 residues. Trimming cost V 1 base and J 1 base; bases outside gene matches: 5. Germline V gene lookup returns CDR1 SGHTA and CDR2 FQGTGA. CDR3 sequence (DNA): TGTGCCAGCAGCTTAAGTGGCGGGAGGAGGAACACCGGGGAGCTGTTTTTT. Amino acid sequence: CASSLSGGRRNTGELFF.

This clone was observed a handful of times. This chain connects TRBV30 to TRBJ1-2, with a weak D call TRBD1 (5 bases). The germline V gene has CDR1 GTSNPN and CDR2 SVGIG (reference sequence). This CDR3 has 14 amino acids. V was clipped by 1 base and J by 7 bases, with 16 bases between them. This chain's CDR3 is CAWSGRGHRRGYTF. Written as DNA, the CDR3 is TGTGCCTGGAGTGGTCGCGGACACCGCCGTGGCTACACCTTC.

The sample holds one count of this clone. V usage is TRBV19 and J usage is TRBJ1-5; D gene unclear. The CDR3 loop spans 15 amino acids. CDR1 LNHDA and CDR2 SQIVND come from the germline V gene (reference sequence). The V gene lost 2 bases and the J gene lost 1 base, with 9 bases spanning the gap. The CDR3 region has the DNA TGTGCCAGTAGTATATCAGTTCAGAGCAATCAGCCCCAGCATTTT. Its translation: CASSISVQSNQPQHF.

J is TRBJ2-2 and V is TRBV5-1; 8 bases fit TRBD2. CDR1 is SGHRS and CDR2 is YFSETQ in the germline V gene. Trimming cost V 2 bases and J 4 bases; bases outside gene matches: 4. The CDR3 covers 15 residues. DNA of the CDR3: TGCGCCAGCAGCTTTACTAGCGGAAGCACCGGGGAGCTGTTTTTT. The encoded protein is CASSFTSGSTGELFF.

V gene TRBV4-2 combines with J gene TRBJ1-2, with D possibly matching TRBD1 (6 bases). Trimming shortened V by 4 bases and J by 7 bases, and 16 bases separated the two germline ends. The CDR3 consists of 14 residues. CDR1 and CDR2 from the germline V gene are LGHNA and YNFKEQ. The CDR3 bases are TGTGCCAGCAGCCTGGAAACAGGGATTACTGGCTACACCTTC. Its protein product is CASSLETGITGYTF.

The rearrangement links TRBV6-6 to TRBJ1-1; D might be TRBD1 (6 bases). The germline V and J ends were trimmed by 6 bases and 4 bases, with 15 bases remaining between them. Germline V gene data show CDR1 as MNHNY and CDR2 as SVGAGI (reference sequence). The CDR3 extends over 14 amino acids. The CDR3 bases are TGTGCCAGCAGAGCAAACAGGGAAGGCACTGAAGCTTTCTTT. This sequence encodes CASRANREGTEAFF.